This T cell receptor beta chain was sequenced for a study of precursors of human CD4 cytotoxic T cells (dated by TCRdb to between 2018 and 2020). General notes on the study: In total, CD4+ memory subsets from 11 to 15 donors went into the bulk TCR-seq analysis. Sequences for both the TCRalpha and TCRbeta chains came out of the TCR-seq analysis of around 13 donors (table S7). Overall study results and their limits: According to the authors, a human observational design cannot definitively establish the direction of differentiation between precursor and effector cells. Compared with TCM and TEM subsets, the IL-7Rhigh and IL-7R- TEMRA subsets had more restricted TCR repertoires, with lower diversity and more expanded clonotypes. A bigger share of IL-7Rhigh TEMRA clonotypes consisted of expanded effector clonotypes than was the case for TEM or TCM clonotypes. Only about 95% of the 14 donors were included in some of the bulk TCR-seq comparisons, which suggests that not every subset was available for every donor.

Bulk UMI-based TCR sequencing was performed on four sorted CD4+ memory subsets (TCM, TEM, IL-7Rhigh TEMRA, IL-7R- TEMRA) to test a precursor-effector relationship among CD4 cytotoxic T cells. Cells were obtained from peripheral blood mononuclear cells that had been isolated from human blood. A remark on this clonotype: Its antigen specificity is not known. No base quality information exists; no much larger clone differs at one position.

CDR1 DFQATT and CDR2 SNEGSKA are derived from the germline V gene (reference sequence). The junction shows trimming of 8 bases on V and 8 bases on J, plus 15 bases between the germline ends. Including cysteine and phenylalanine, the CDR3 has 12 amino acids. CDR3 DNA is the only sequence kept; it has 36 bases, read in frame from the first base. The instrument was an Illumina MiSeq. Per the original workflow: Repertoire diversity was measured with the Shannon-Wiener index computed in VDJtools. A TCRbeta clonotype counted as expanded if its clonotype frequency was 3 or higher. The public reads were reprocessed in TCRdb via fastp at Q25 and MiXCR, keeping in-frame beta chains. Identical CDR3 proteins give one entry, which carries the most common genes and DNA. The V and J calls come from TCRdb's annotation, not from the publication. Within this sample are about 810 distinct CDR3 sequences, with approximately 18% of them counted one time only. The ten largest account for more than 9% of the sample.

Input material: memory CD4+ T cells from blood (PBMCs). The TCR comes from a human donor in good health. The receptor chain draws on TRBV20-1 and TRBJ1-4; a weak D assignment points to TRBD1 (5 bases agree). Read as DNA, the sequence is TGCAGTCCGCGAGGCGAGGGGGAAAAACTGTTTTTT. Translated, this is CSPRGEGEKLFF.